The present T cell receptor beta chain was sequenced within a study of T cell responses to AZD1222 COVID-19 vaccine. The ends lost 3 bases at V and 1 base at J; junction bases unmatched: 3. Germline values: CDR1 LNHDA, CDR2 SQIVND (reference sequence). The CDR3 has 15 amino acids. As for this clone: What it recognizes is unknown.

The study, taken as a whole, reports: Seropositive status at baseline applied to only 6 or 7 AZD1222 recipients. Rises in breadth and depth of Spike-specific TCRs came after two AZD1222 doses. Females made up more of the donors, who were largely white British, and clonal diversity may have come out too low. Targeting of unmutated variant regions was reportedly seen in nearly half of spike-specific TCRs.

The method was immunoSEQ multiplex PCR; TCRdb's version includes in-frame clones alone and lacks a portion of them. This table holds roughly 130,000 clones, 88% found once. This chain uses TRBV19 with TRBJ1-5; TRBD1 aligns across 7 bases. This clonotype was obtained from an adult in good health. The sample here was peripheral blood, taken on day 0 of AZD1222 vaccination. The CDR3 coding sequence is TGTGCCAGTAGTATTCAGGGGGGGAGCAATCAGCCCCAGCATTTT. Protein: CASSIQGGSNQPQHF.